This TCR beta chain was recorded in a study of blood T cells in healthy people across ages. V was clipped by 0 bases and J by 5 bases, with 14 bases between them. CDR1 is LNHNV and CDR2 is YYDKDF in the germline V gene (reference sequence). The CDR3 spans 16 residues. A second PCR of 7 to 11 cycles used a sample-barcoded 5' primer and a J-beta primer mix. The template-switch adaptor, which had 12 random nucleotides, put a tag on each cDNA molecule. TCRdb fed the 5' RACE reads into MiXCR, producing one record per CDR3 protein. The table has fewer than 950,000 distinct CDR3 sequences, roughly 53% seen once.

Sequencing was performed on blood. The chain links TRBV15 to TRBJ2-1; a weak D match, TRBD2 (5 bases). This sequence was found in a man aged 80 or over in good health. DNA for the CDR3: TGTGCCACCAGCAGAGATCCCACGGGGAGAAACAATGAGCAGTTCTTC. It is translated as CATSRDPTGRNNEQFF.